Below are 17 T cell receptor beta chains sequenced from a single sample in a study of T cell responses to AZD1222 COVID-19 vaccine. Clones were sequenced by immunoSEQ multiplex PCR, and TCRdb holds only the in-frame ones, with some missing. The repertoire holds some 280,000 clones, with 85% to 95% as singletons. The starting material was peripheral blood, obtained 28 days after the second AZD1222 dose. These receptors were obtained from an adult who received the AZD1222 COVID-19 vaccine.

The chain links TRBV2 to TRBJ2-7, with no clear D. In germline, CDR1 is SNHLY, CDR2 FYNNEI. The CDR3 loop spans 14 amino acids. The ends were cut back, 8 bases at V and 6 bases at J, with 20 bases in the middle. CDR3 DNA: TGTGCCAGCCGGCTGGGGTTTCTCTTTGGCGAGCAGTACTTC. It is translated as CASRLGFLFGEQYF. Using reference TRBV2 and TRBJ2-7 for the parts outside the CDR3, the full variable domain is EPEVTQTPSHQVTQMGQEVILRCVPISNHLYFYWYRQILGQKVEFLVSFYNNEISEKSEIFDDQFSVERPDGSNFTLKIRSTKLEDSAMYFCASRLGFLFGEQYFGPGTRLTVT.

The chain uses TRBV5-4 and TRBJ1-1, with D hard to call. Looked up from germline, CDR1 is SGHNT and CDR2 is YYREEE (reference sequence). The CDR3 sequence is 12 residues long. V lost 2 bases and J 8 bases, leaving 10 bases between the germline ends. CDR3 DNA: TGTGCCAGCAGCTTCGGTTGGACGGAAGCTTTCTTT. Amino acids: CASSFGWTEAFF.

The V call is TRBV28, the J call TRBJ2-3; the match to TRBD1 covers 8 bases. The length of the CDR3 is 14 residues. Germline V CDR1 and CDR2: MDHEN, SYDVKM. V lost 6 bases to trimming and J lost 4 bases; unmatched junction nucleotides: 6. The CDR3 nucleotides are TGTGCCAGCAGCAGACAGGGGAGATCAGATACGCAGTATTTT. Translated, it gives CASSRQGRSDTQYF. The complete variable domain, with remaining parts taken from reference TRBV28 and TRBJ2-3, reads DVKVTQSSRYLVKRTGEKVFLECVQDMDHENMFWYRQDPGLGLRLIYFSYDVKMKEKGDIPEGYSVSREKKERFSLILESASTNQTSMYLCASSRQGRSDTQYFGPGTRLTVL.

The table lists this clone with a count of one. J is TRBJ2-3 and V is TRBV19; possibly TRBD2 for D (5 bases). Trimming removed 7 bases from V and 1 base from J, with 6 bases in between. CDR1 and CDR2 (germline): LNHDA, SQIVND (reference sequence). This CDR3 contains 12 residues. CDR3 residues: CASTAGTDTQYF. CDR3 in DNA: TGTGCCAGTACAGCGGGCACAGATACGCAGTATTTT.

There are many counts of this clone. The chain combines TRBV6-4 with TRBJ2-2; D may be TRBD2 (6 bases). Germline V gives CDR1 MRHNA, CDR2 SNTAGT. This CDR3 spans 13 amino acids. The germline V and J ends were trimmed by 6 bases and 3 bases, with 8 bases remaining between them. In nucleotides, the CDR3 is TGTGCCAGCAGCGGGAGCGACACCGGGGAGCTGTTTTTT. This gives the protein CASSGSDTGELFF.

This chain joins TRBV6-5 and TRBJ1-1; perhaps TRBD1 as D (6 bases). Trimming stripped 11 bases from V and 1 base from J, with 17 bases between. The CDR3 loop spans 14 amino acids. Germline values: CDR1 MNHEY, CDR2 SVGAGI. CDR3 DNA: TGTGCCGCAGCAAGGGGGGTATCGAACACTGAAGCTTTCTTT. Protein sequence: CAAARGVSNTEAFF.

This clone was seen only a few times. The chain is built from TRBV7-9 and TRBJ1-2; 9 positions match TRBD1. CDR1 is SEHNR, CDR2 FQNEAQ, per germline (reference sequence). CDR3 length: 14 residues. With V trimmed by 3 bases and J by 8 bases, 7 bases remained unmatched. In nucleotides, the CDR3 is TGTGCCAGCAGCTTTGGGGGACAGGGCAGAGGCTACACCTTC. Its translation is CASSFGGQGRGYTF.

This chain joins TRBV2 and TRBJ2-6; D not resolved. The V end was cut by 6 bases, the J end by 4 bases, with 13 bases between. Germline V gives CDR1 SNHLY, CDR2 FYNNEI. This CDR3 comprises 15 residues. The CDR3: CASSFTAAGANVLTF. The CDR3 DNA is TGTGCCAGCAGCTTTACGGCAGCAGGGGCCAACGTCCTGACTTTC. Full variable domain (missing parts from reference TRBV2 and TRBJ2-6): EPEVTQTPSHQVTQMGQEVILRCVPISNHLYFYWYRQILGQKVEFLVSFYNNEISEKSEIFDDQFSVERPDGSNFTLKIRSTKLEDSAMYFCASSFTAAGANVLTFGAGSRLTVL.

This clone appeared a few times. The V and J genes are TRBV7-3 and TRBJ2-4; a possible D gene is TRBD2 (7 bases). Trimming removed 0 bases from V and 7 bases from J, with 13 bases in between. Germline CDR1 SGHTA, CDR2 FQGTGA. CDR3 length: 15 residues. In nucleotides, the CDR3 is TGTGCCAGCAGCTTAACCGCCGGGGGGCGGAACATTCAGTACTTC. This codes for CASSLTAGGRNIQYF.

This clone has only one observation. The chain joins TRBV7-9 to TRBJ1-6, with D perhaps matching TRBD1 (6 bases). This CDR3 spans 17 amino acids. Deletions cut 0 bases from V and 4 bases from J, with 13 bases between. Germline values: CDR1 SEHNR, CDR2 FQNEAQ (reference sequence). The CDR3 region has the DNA TGTGCCAGCAGCTTAGCGAGAGGGGGGCTATATAATTCACCCCTCCACTTT. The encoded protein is CASSLARGGLYNSPLHF.

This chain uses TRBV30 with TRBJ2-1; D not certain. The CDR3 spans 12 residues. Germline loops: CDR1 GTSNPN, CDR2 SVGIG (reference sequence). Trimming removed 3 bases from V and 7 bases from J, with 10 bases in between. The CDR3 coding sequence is TGTGCCTGGAGACCGGCCGGGAATGAGCAGTTCTTC. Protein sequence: CAWRPAGNEQFF.

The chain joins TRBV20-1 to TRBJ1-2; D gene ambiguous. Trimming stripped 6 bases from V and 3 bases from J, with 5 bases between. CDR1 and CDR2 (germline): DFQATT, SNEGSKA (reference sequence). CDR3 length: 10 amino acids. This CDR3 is CSATDYGYTF. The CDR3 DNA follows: TGCAGTGCGACCGACTATGGCTACACCTTC.

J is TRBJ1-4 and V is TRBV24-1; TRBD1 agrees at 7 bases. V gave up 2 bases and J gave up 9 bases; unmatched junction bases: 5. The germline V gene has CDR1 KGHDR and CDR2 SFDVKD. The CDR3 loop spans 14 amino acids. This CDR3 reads CATSDSVTGKKLFF. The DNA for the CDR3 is TGTGCCACCAGTGATTCCGTGACAGGGAAAAAACTGTTTTTT.

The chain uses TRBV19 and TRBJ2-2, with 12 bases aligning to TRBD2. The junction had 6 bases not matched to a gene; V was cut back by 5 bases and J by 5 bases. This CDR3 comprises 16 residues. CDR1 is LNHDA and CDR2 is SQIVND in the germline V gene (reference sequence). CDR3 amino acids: CASSGPSGRATGELFF. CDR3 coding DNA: TGTGCCAGTAGTGGGCCTAGCGGGAGGGCAACCGGGGAGCTGTTTTTT.

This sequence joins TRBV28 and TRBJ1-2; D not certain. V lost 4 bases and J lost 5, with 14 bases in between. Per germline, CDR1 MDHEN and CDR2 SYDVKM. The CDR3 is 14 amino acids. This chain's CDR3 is CASSSMTKRYGYTF. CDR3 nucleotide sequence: TGTGCCAGCAGTTCCATGACAAAGAGGTATGGCTACACCTTC.

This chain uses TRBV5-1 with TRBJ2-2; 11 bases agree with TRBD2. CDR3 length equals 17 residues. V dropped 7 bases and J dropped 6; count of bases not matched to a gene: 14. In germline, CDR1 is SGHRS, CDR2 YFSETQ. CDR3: CASEMTSGAFDSGELFF. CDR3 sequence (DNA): TGCGCCAGCGAGATGACTAGCGGGGCCTTCGACTCCGGGGAGCTGTTTTTT. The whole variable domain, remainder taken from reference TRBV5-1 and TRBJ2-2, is KAGVTQTPRYLIKTRGQQVTLSCSPISGHRSVSWYQQTPGQGLQFLFEYFSETQRNKGNFPGRFSGRQFSNSRSEMNVSTLELGDSALYLCASEMTSGAFDSGELFFGEGSRLTVL.

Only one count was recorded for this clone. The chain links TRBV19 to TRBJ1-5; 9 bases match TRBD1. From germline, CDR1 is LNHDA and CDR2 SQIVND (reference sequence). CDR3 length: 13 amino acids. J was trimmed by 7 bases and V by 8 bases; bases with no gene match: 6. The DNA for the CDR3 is TGTGCCAGTCGGGACAGGGCTAGCCAGCCCCAGCATTTT. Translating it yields CASRDRASQPQHF.